The source of this TCR beta chain is a study of blood T cell repertoires in COVID-19 (dated by TCRdb to about 2020). Broadly, across the study: The collaborator samples originated in the United States, Italy and Spain and spanned the acute and convalescent phases of COVID-19. The prospective study material was composed of cDNA or gDNA derived from T cells, B-cell-depleted T cells, or PBMCs. Nearly every sample came with metadata listing a de-identified subject ID, COVID-19 status, age in years and sex. Where available, HLA class I and class II types were taken from metadata supplied by the sample provider and were not determined by assay-based typing. A freely available public database, intended as a resource for researchers studying the immune response to SARS-CoV-2, is where the repertoires were released. The samples were drawn from the first 160 participants of the ongoing ImmuneRACE study and from some 1,300 subjects provided by 6 global collaborators. Subjects who had been exposed to COVID-19, were actively infected with it, or had recovered from it provided the deeply sampled blood TCRbeta repertoires that made up the dataset.

Reading the germline V gene gives CDR1 SGHDN and CDR2 FVKESK. Its CDR3 holds 13 amino acids, cysteine through phenylalanine. Here the CDR3 DNA is all that survives: 39 bases in frame from base 1. Results the study describes overall, beyond this receptor: The amount of clinical and demographic metadata varied by source and participant and was provided uncurated.

This clone was observed a few times. Its specific antigen is unknown. No much larger clonotype is one base removed from it; base qualities were not supplied. The collaborating institutions used their own protocols to collect whole blood in K2EDTA tubes. For TCRbeta analysis, collaborator samples were shipped as frozen whole blood, as isolated PBMCs, or as DNA extracted from either sample type. The immunoSEQ Assay, a bias-controlled multiplex PCR, was used to amplify TCRbeta CDR3 regions from genomic DNA. Per the source publication's procedure: The number of nucleated cells in each sample was estimated from the amplification of reference gene primers within the assay. To quantify the absolute abundance of each unique TCRbeta CDR3 rearrangement, sequence reads were collapsed and filtered. For each sample, productive Simpson clonality was calculated as the square root of Simpson's diversity index across productive rearrangements. What TCRdb holds here is the immuneACCESS table cut down to in-frame rearrangements. Part of the clones is not present; checked against another copy, under half of the missing clones reflect an unresolved V gene, and the others are unexplained. V, J and clone size derive from that table, while D and trimming were established from the DNA sequence. A total of under 30,000 clones appear in this sample, roughly 84% of them only once. The leading ten clones occupy about 8% of the sample.

This receptor was identified in a man in his fifties or sixties with active COVID-19. Input material: peripheral blood. In this chain, TRBV14 is recombined with TRBJ2-3, and TRBD2 matches 8 of the central bases. The DNA sequence follows: TGTGCGGTCTTAGCGGGACCCGCAGATACGCAGTATTTT. It translates as CAVLAGPADTQYF.